A single sample gave rise to the 23 T cell receptor beta chains below, sequenced in a study of shared clonotypes between healthy human individuals. Sequencing was performed with immunoSEQ multiplex PCR; in TCRdb, only in-frame clones are kept and a portion is missing. The sample consists of approximately 530,000 clones, 95% to 97% of them appearing once. The material sequenced was naive CD4+ T cells sorted from blood. Subset here: CD45RA+ positively selected. These TCRs come from a woman aged 30 to 39 in good health.

V is TRBV18 and J is TRBJ1-1; D is perhaps TRBD1 (5 bases). Trimming cost V 0 bases and J 0 bases, with 14 bases left between them. Germline CDR1 and CDR2: KGHSH and LQKENI. The CDR3 runs to 17 residues. The chain's CDR3 is CASSPPRTTELNTEAFF. CDR3 DNA: TGTGCCAGCTCACCACCTCGGACAACGGAATTGAACACTGAAGCTTTCTTT.

This clone was seen just once. The chain carries TRBV5-1 and TRBJ1-1; D is perhaps TRBD1 (5 bases). V lost 8 bases and J lost 5, with 16 bases in between. CDR3 length: 13 amino acids. CDR1 and CDR2 from the germline V gene are SGHRS and YFSETQ. CDR3 DNA: TGCGCCAGTTCCCGGGGGGGAGGAACTGAAGCTTTCTTT. It encodes CASSRGGGTEAFF.

The chain has TRBV28 and TRBJ2-1; D is perhaps TRBD1 or TRBD2 (7 bases each). Germline V gene sequence: CDR1 MDHEN, CDR2 SYDVKM. The CDR3 covers 16 residues. V lost 6 bases and J 4 bases, leaving 19 bases between the germline ends. Written as DNA, the CDR3 is TGTGCCAGCAGCTCGACAAGACAGGGAGGGTACAATGAGCAGTTCTTC. Its translation: CASSSTRQGGYNEQFF.

This CDR3 is CASSLDMVGETQYF. The DNA for the CDR3 is TGTGCCAGCAGCTTAGATATGGTGGGAGAGACCCAGTACTTC. The V and J genes are TRBV11-2 and TRBJ2-5; the D is unclear. V lost 0 bases and J 4 bases, leaving 9 bases between the germline ends. The CDR3 runs to 14 residues. CDR1 is SGHAT and CDR2 is FQNNGV in the germline V gene.

The chain couples TRBV7-3 to TRBJ2-1, with D perhaps TRBD1 or TRBD2 (5 bases each). CDR3 length: 12 amino acids. Germline values: CDR1 SGHTA, CDR2 FQGTGA. Trimming stripped 4 bases from V and 9 bases from J, with 10 bases between. The CDR3 DNA sequence: TGTGCCAGCAGCTCTAGCCAGGGTGAGCAGTTCTTC. It encodes CASSSSQGEQFF.

This rearrangement joins TRBV4-1 to TRBJ2-3; D is ambiguous. Deletions cut 0 bases from V and 4 bases from J, with 8 bases between. The CDR3 sequence is 14 residues long. Germline lookup yields CDR1 MGHRA and CDR2 YSYEKL. CDR3 sequence reads: CASSQDPQPDTQYF. The CDR3 DNA follows: TGCGCCAGCAGCCAAGATCCTCAGCCAGATACGCAGTATTTT.

The rearrangement links TRBV6-1 to TRBJ1-5; TRBD1 agrees at 7 bases. Unmatched junction bases numbered 13, after V lost 2 bases and J lost 9 bases. The CDR3 is 16 residues long. Per the germline V gene, CDR1 is MNHNS and CDR2 is SASEGT. CDR3 coding DNA: TGTGCCAGCAGTGAAAGGGGACAGACATACCCCGCGCCCCAGCATTTT. It specifies CASSERGQTYPAPQHF.

In the case of this clone: The same CDR3 is also encoded by other DNA sequences in this sample. The rearrangement uses TRBV19 and TRBJ2-1; 11 nucleotides line up with TRBD2. This CDR3 is built from 15 residues. In germline, CDR1 is LNHDA, CDR2 SQIVND (reference sequence). Losses at the gene ends were 3 bases for V and 6 bases for J; bases not matched to a gene: 4. DNA for the CDR3: TGTGCCAGTAGTATTAGGCTAGCGGGAGGCAATGAGCAGTTCTTC. This sequence encodes CASSIRLAGGNEQFF.

The chain recombines TRBV28 with TRBJ2-7; the match to TRBD2 covers 10 bases. The J segment lost 6 bases and the V segment lost 3 bases, leaving 5 bases of the junction unmatched. The CDR3 totals 14 residues. Per germline, CDR1 MDHEN and CDR2 SYDVKM. CDR3 coding DNA: TGTGCCAGCAGTTTCGGAGCTAGCGGGAGCGAGCAGTACTTC. It specifies CASSFGASGSEQYF.

The genes are TRBV27 and TRBJ2-5; D gene unclear. The tail of the sequence fits TRBJ2-7 better, so the J call may be wrong. This CDR3 comprises 11 residues. Germline V gene lookup returns CDR1 MNHEY and CDR2 SMNVEV (reference sequence). The CDR3 bases are TGTGCCAGCAGTCACAACTACGAGCAGTACTTC. Its translation: CASSHNYEQYF.

This clone appeared a single time. The chain employs TRBV7-9 and TRBJ2-3; 10 nucleotides match TRBD1. Germline V lookup: CDR1 SEHNR, CDR2 FQNEAQ (reference sequence). V trimming: 2 bases; J trimming: 1 base; junction bases outside the gene matches: 6. CDR3 length equals 17 residues. CDR3: CASSLPHGTGGTDTQYF. The CDR3 nucleotides are TGTGCCAGCAGCTTACCTCACGGGACAGGGGGCACAGATACGCAGTATTTT.

The V call is TRBV6-1, the J call TRBJ2-3; possible D gene TRBD2, 5 bases. This CDR3 is built from 13 residues. Trimming cost V 2 bases and J 11 bases, with 14 bases left between them. The germline gives CDR1 MNHNS, CDR2 SASEGT. CDR3 region: CASSESGLTRQYF. The CDR3 bases are TGTGCCAGCAGTGAATCGGGCCTCACTAGGCAGTATTTT.

This CDR3 is CASSARGTSGTYEQYF. CDR3 nucleotide sequence: TGTGCCAGCAGTGCCAGAGGGACTAGCGGGACCTACGAGCAGTACTTC. The chain uses TRBV6-1 and TRBJ2-7, with 13 bases matching TRBD2. Germline lookup yields CDR1 MNHNS and CDR2 SASEGT. The CDR3 contains 16 residues. The V segment lost 4 bases and the J segment 2 bases; nucleotides outside the gene matches: 5.

This sequence joins TRBV10-1 and TRBJ2-1, with 8 bases matching TRBD2. CDR3 length: 16 residues. Germline CDR1 WNHNN, CDR2 SYGVQD (reference sequence). V gave up 1 base and J gave up 3 bases; unmatched junction bases: 5. Here the CDR3 reads CASSEYAGGNYNEQFF. DNA of the CDR3: TGCGCCAGCAGTGAGTATGCGGGGGGCAACTACAATGAGCAGTTCTTC.

The genes are TRBV19 and TRBJ2-5, with D perhaps matching TRBD1 or TRBD2 (6 bases each). V lost 6 bases and J lost 3, with 11 bases in between. The CDR3 covers 13 residues. Germline values: CDR1 LNHDA, CDR2 SQIVND (reference sequence). The CDR3 coding sequence is TGTGCCAGTAGCGGACAGCGGGAAGAGACCCAGTACTTC. Encoded protein: CASSGQREETQYF.

V and J are TRBV15 and TRBJ2-3, with 12 bases identical to TRBD2. CDR1 is LNHNV and CDR2 is YYDKDF in the germline V gene (reference sequence). This CDR3 has 17 residues. Trimming removed 0 bases from V and 0 bases from J; junction bases left unmatched: 1. CDR3 sequence reads: CATSRDGTSGSTDTQYF. The CDR3 DNA follows: TGTGCCACCAGCAGAGACGGGACTAGCGGGAGCACAGATACGCAGTATTTT.

This chain connects TRBV5-1 to TRBJ1-1; no firm D call. Germline CDR1 and CDR2: SGHRS and YFSETQ. V shed 2 bases and J shed 7 bases, with 12 bases lying between them. The CDR3 consists of 13 residues. The CDR3 bases are TGCGCCAGCAGCTTTGACACAAGATTTGAAGCTTTCTTT. Protein product: CASSFDTRFEAFF.

This chain connects TRBV6-6 to TRBJ2-2, with 11 bases fitting TRBD1. Losses at the gene ends were 5 bases for V and 6 bases for J; bases not matched to a gene: 5. The length of the CDR3 is 15 residues. Germline V gene sequence: CDR1 MNHNY, CDR2 SVGAGI (reference sequence). CDR3 sequence (DNA): TGTGCCAGCAGTCGAGGACAGGGGGCGCCCGGGGAGCTGTTTTTT. Translated, it gives CASSRGQGAPGELFF.

This sequence joins TRBV27 and TRBJ2-7; D is undetermined. This CDR3 is 12 amino acids long. Germline lookup yields CDR1 MNHEY and CDR2 SMNVEV (reference sequence). The germline V and J ends were trimmed by 5 bases and 3 bases, with 8 bases remaining between them. As DNA, the CDR3 is TGTGCCAGCAGTAACGACGACTACGAGCAGTACTTC. This encodes CASSNDDYEQYF.

This chain connects TRBV18 to TRBJ2-2; TRBD2 aligns across 7 bases. V dropped 5 bases and J dropped 0; count of bases not matched to a gene: 3. CDR3 length: 15 amino acids. Germline lookup yields CDR1 KGHSH and CDR2 LQKENI. CDR3: CASSEGLTNTGELFF. CDR3 nucleotides: TGTGCCAGCTCAGAGGGACTAACGAACACCGGGGAGCTGTTTTTT.

The V call is TRBV16, the J call TRBJ1-5, with TRBD1 as a possible D gene (5 bases). The CDR3 has 15 amino acids. Trimming shortened V by 4 bases and J by 3 bases, and 13 bases separated the two germline ends. Germline lookup yields CDR1 KGHSY and CDR2 FQNENV. The CDR3 DNA reads as TGTGCCAGCAGCCTGGGGGGGGGAGTCAATCAGCCCCAGCATTTT. Its translation: CASSLGGGVNQPQHF.

This sequence joins TRBV19 and TRBJ2-2; a weak D match, TRBD2 (6 bases). Germline loops: CDR1 LNHDA, CDR2 SQIVND (reference sequence). The CDR3 is 16 amino acids. V was clipped by 4 bases and J by 8 bases, with 20 bases between them. CDR3 region: CASSKGLHYSGGELFF. The CDR3 nucleotides are TGTGCCAGTAGTAAAGGACTACACTACTCCGGGGGGGAGCTGTTTTTT.

The chain is built from TRBV19 and TRBJ2-7; TRBD1 matches at 9 bases. Germline assignment: CDR1 LNHDA and CDR2 SQIVND (reference sequence). J lost 4 bases, V lost 6 bases, and 10 bases had no gene match. The CDR3 contains 15 residues. The CDR3 reads CASRETGQGRYEQYF. CDR3 bases: TGTGCCAGTAGGGAAACGGGACAGGGTCGGTACGAGCAGTACTTC.